A selection of T cell receptor beta chains follows, all from one sample in a study of shared clonotypes between healthy human individuals. Profiled with immunoSEQ multiplex PCR; TCRdb holds only in-frame clones, not every one. The table records approximately 2.1 million clones, approximately 95% of them present only once. Specimen: naive CD4+ T cells from PBMCs. The receptor source for this set is a man aged 18-30 years in good health. Some clones in this sample may be carry-over from other donors' samples. Each CDR3 is given with its conserved first and last residue. Fields, in order: CDR3 DNA, CDR3 protein, V gene, J gene, clone size, D gene. The D gene is left open where the match is weak. Rows give clone size only sometimes, using once, few, many, or a class for an expanded clone.

CDR3nt: TGCGCCAGTGCAAGGGGATGGAACACTGAAGCTTTCTTT
CDR3aa: CASARGWNTEAFF
v_gene: TRBV5-1
j_gene: TRBJ1-1
abundance: few
d_gene: -

CDR3nt: TGTGCCAGTAGTGTCTTAAACCAGCCCCAGCATTTT
CDR3aa: CASSVLNQPQHF
v_gene: TRBV19
j_gene: TRBJ1-5
abundance: -
d_gene: -

CDR3nt: TGCGCCAGCAGCCAAGATCGGCGGAGGGGGGCAGATACGCAGTATTTT
CDR3aa: CASSQDRRRGADTQYF
v_gene: TRBV4-3
j_gene: TRBJ2-3
abundance: -
d_gene: -

CDR3nt: TGTGCCAGCAGCGAAGCCGGGACTAGCGTCTACAATGAGCAGTTCTTC
CDR3aa: CASSEAGTSVYNEQFF
v_gene: TRBV11-3
j_gene: TRBJ2-1
abundance: -
d_gene: TRBD2

CDR3nt: TGTGCCAGCAGCTCGATCAGGGACCCACTGAAGGGGGTCTTT
CDR3aa: CASSSIRDPLKGVF
v_gene: TRBV11-2
j_gene: TRBJ1-1
abundance: -
d_gene: -

CDR3nt: TGTGCCAGCAGTGAATCGAACCGGCCCCTCGTCTATGGCTACACCTTC
CDR3aa: CASSESNRPLVYGYTF
v_gene: TRBV2
j_gene: TRBJ1-2
abundance: -
d_gene: -

CDR3nt: TGTGCCAGCAGCCGCGGACAGCAGACCCGGGGCACTGAAGCTTTCTTT
CDR3aa: CASSRGQQTRGTEAFF
v_gene: TRBV5-4
j_gene: TRBJ1-1
abundance: -
d_gene: -

CDR3nt: TGTGCCAGCAGCTTAGGATCGAATGAGCAGTTCTTC
CDR3aa: CASSLGSNEQFF
v_gene: TRBV7-2
j_gene: TRBJ2-1
abundance: -
d_gene: -

CDR3nt: TGTGCCAGCAGCGTACCCAGTGGGCCCCAGCATTTT
CDR3aa: CASSVPSGPQHF
v_gene: TRBV7-2
j_gene: TRBJ1-5
abundance: -
d_gene: -

CDR3nt: TGCGCAACCGCGGTTACACAACGAGGCAATGAGCAGTTCTTC
CDR3aa: CATAVTQRGNEQFF
v_gene: TRBV5-1
j_gene: TRBJ2-1
abundance: -
d_gene: -

CDR3nt: TGTGCCAGCAGCTTACGGGGGACTACGAACACCGGGGAGCTGTTTTTT
CDR3aa: CASSLRGTTNTGELFF
v_gene: TRBV7-2
j_gene: TRBJ2-2
abundance: once
d_gene: TRBD2

CDR3nt: TGTGCCAGCAGAATAGCGGGAGTAGATACGCAGTATTTT
CDR3aa: CASRIAGVDTQYF
v_gene: TRBV27
j_gene: TRBJ2-3
abundance: once
d_gene: TRBD2

CDR3nt: TGTGCCAGCTCACCACCGTGGGGGGCTGCTGGCTACACCTTC
CDR3aa: CASSPPWGAAGYTF
v_gene: TRBV18
j_gene: TRBJ1-2
abundance: -
d_gene: -

CDR3nt: TGTGCCAGCTTTCAGGGGAATCCCTACGAGCAGTACTTC
CDR3aa: CASFQGNPYEQYF
v_gene: TRBV28
j_gene: TRBJ2-7
abundance: -
d_gene: -

CDR3nt: TGTGCCTGGAGTACCGAGCCCGGGGCAGGCTACACCTTC
CDR3aa: CAWSTEPGAGYTF
v_gene: TRBV30
j_gene: TRBJ1-2
abundance: -
d_gene: -

CDR3nt: TGTGCCAGCAGCTTAGAACAGCCTGGCTACACCTTC
CDR3aa: CASSLEQPGYTF
v_gene: TRBV7-9
j_gene: TRBJ1-2
abundance: -
d_gene: -

CDR3nt: TGTGCCAGCATGCCAGGTCACAAGAACACCGGGGAGCTGTTTTTT
CDR3aa: CASMPGHKNTGELFF
v_gene: TRBV25-1
j_gene: TRBJ2-2
abundance: once
d_gene: -

CDR3nt: TGTGCCATCAGTGAGTCTGGGACAGGGGCCGGTGAAGCTTTCTTT
CDR3aa: CAISESGTGAGEAFF
v_gene: TRBV10-3
j_gene: TRBJ1-1
abundance: -
d_gene: TRBD1

CDR3nt: TGTGCCAGCAGCCAAGTTTTTAATGAGCAGTTCTTC
CDR3aa: CASSQVFNEQFF
v_gene: TRBV5-4
j_gene: TRBJ2-1
abundance: -
d_gene: -

CDR3nt: TGCAGCGTCCGTGCGGGAGTGATAGTAAATGAGCAGTTCTTC
CDR3aa: CSVRAGVIVNEQFF
v_gene: TRBV29-1
j_gene: TRBJ2-1
abundance: -
d_gene: TRBD2

CDR3nt: TGTGCCAGCAGCTTAGGAATGGGACTAGCGGGATGGGTACAAGAGACCCAGTACTTC
CDR3aa: CASSLGMGLAGWVQETQYF
v_gene: TRBV7-9
j_gene: TRBJ2-5
abundance: -
d_gene: TRBD2

CDR3nt: TGTGCCAGCAGCCGCCGGGAGGGCGCCGGAGGCTACACCTTC
CDR3aa: CASSRREGAGGYTF
v_gene: TRBV28
j_gene: TRBJ1-2
abundance: few
d_gene: -

CDR3nt: TGTGCCAGCAGCCCTAGGACCAGGGGAGGGGGTGGTGGCTACACCTTC
CDR3aa: CASSPRTRGGGGGYTF
v_gene: TRBV7-3
j_gene: TRBJ1-2
abundance: once
d_gene: -

CDR3nt: TGTGCCAGTACCCTCAGTTCCTCCCTGTTCTTC
CDR3aa: CASTLSSSLFF
v_gene: TRBV6-1
j_gene: TRBJ2-1
abundance: once
d_gene: -

CDR3nt: TGTGCCTGGAATTCGGGTGGGACAGCCTACGAGCAGTACTTC
CDR3aa: CAWNSGGTAYEQYF
v_gene: TRBV30
j_gene: TRBJ2-7
abundance: once
d_gene: TRBD1

CDR3nt: TGTGCCAGCAGTTTAATGGGGACTGGGGCCAACGTCCTGACTTTC
CDR3aa: CASSLMGTGANVLTF
v_gene: TRBV27
j_gene: TRBJ2-6
abundance: -
d_gene: -

CDR3nt: TGTGCCAGCAGCTTAATGCTGGGCTCTAATGAAAAACTGTTTTTT
CDR3aa: CASSLMLGSNEKLFF
v_gene: TRBV7-9
j_gene: TRBJ1-4
abundance: -
d_gene: -

CDR3nt: TGTGCCAGCTCACAAACATCCGGGACTAGAGCGGGTCGGGAGCTGTTTTTT
CDR3aa: CASSQTSGTRAGRELFF
v_gene: TRBV18
j_gene: TRBJ2-2
abundance: -
d_gene: TRBD2

CDR3nt: TGTGCCAGCAAATCGGAGGGCATTCAGTACTTC
CDR3aa: CASKSEGIQYF
v_gene: TRBV6-1
j_gene: TRBJ2-4
abundance: -
d_gene: -

CDR3nt: TGTGCCAGCAGTCCCGGGGCGGGGACCGGGGAGCTGTTTTTT
CDR3aa: CASSPGAGTGELFF
v_gene: TRBV7-3
j_gene: TRBJ2-2
abundance: -
d_gene: -

CDR3nt: TGTGCCAGCAGTTTACCTTGGGGTTACAATGAGCAGTTCTTC
CDR3aa: CASSLPWGYNEQFF
v_gene: TRBV28
j_gene: TRBJ2-1
abundance: -
d_gene: -